This T cell receptor (beta chain) was captured in a study of Graves' ophthalmopathy and Graves' hyperthyroidism. There are 15 residues in the CDR3. V was clipped by 6 bases and J by 0 bases, with 12 bases between them. This clonotype was observed many times. From RNA, the CDR3 regions of TCR beta chains were amplified and sequenced. Second-round multiplex PCR came after first-round RT-PCR with HTBI primers. TCRdb processed the multiplex PCR reads anew with MiXCR; each CDR3 protein has one entry. The table records 150,000 or so distinct CDR3 sequences, around 40% of them present only once. The sequenced sample consisted of peripheral blood. V and J are TRBV12-3 or TRBV12-4 and TRBJ1-3; D gene uncertain. This receptor was taken from a man aged 25 to 40 with Graves' ophthalmopathy. CDR3 nucleotides: TGTGCCAGCAGGCCGGACGATAGCTCTGGAAACACCATATATTTT. This codes for CASRPDDSSGNTIYF.